The clone carrying this TCR beta chain was recorded only once. V was pared by 0 bases and J by 6 bases, with 14 bases between. The CDR3 length is 15 residues. CDR1 is LGHDT and CDR2 is YNNKEL in the germline V gene (reference sequence). Enrolment of Seattle patients took place during active infection, and they were followed longitudinally. The data were obtained in a study of blood T cell repertoires in COVID-19. Study information: Nucleic acid was either cDNA or gDNA, and it came from T cells, B-cell-depleted T cells, or PBMCs.

Authors' data handling: Counts of nucleated cells, estimated from reference gene primer amplification, were obtained. The table came from immunoSEQ multiplex PCR; TCRdb's copy has only in-frame clones and leaves some out. That table gives V, J and clone size, and the DNA gave D and trimming. This table holds about 400,000 clones, approximately 86% found once. This clonotype originated in a woman aged 60-75 years with COVID-19, enrolled during active disease. V and J are TRBV3-1 (or the pseudogene TRBV3-2) and TRBJ1-2; D remains unclear. The sequencing sample was made of peripheral blood. The CDR3 here is CASSQEGRGYHGYTF. CDR3 nucleotides: TGTGCCAGCAGCCAAGAAGGACGAGGGTACCATGGCTACACCTTC.